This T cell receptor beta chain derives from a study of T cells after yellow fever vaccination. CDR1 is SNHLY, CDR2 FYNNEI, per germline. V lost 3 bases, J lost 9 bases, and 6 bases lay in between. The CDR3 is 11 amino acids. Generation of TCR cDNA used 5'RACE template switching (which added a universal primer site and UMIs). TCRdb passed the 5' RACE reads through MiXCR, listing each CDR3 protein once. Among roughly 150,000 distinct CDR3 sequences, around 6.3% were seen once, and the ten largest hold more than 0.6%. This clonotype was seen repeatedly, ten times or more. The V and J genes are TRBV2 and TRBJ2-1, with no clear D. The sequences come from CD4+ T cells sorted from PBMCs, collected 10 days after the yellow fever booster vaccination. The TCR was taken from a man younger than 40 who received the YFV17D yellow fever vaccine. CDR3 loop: CASSDWGEQFF. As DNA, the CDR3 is TGTGCCAGCAGTGATTGGGGTGAGCAGTTCTTC.